The 26 T cell receptor beta chains below were found in one sample sequenced in a study of T cell repertoires in cytomegalovirus infection (dated by TCRdb to between 2017 and 2020). Read against the paper, the sample's treatment or condition label means: in vitro stimulation with specific CMV peptide epitopes to enrich CMV-specific T cells. Sequencer: Illumina HiSeq 1500. TCRdb trimmed public reads at Q25 via fastp, called clones via MiXCR and kept in-frame beta chains. Rows matching on CDR3 protein sequence are summarized as one entry with the most common DNA and genes. The sample table records about 60,000 distinct CDR3 sequences; 20% to 25% of these occur just once. The ten largest clonotypes hold 65% to 75% of the sample. These receptors have no identified antigens. This material consisted of CD8+ T cells from cultured PBMCs, taken from culture after CMV antigen stimulation. All receptors derive from a human donor in good health (CMV status not recorded). Some clones in this sample may be carry-over from other donors' samples.

The rearrangement links TRBV7-2 to TRBJ2-1; TRBD2 might be the D (7 bases). The CDR3 is 12 residues long. Looked up from germline, CDR1 is SGHTA and CDR2 is FQGNSA. The CDR3 nucleotides read TGTTACGGGGGGCCTTTGGGCAATGAGCAGTTCTTC. Residues: CYGGPLGNEQFF.

The sample holds a few counts of this clonotype. The chain links TRBV7-9 to TRBJ2-1; D not resolved. Per germline, CDR1 SEHNR and CDR2 FQNEAQ (reference sequence). The CDR3 spans 14 residues. V shed 3 bases and J shed 8 bases, with 14 bases lying between them. CDR3 DNA: TGTGCCAGCAGCTTCTCTCGGGTTGGGGATGAGCAGTTCTTC. Protein: CASSFSRVGDEQFF.

J is TRBJ2-2 and V is TRBV7-2; D is possibly TRBD1 or TRBD2 (7 bases each). Germline lookup yields CDR1 SGHTA and CDR2 FQGNSA. Trimming stripped 4 bases from V and 4 bases from J, with 16 bases between. CDR3 length: 16 residues. CDR3 sequence reads: CASSSPSGGVTGELFF. Written as DNA, the CDR3 is TGTGCCAGCAGCTCCCCCTCAGGGGGGGTCACCGGGGAGCTGTTTTTT.

This clonotype was recorded a few times. The chain has TRBV6-6 and TRBJ2-1; D ambiguous. The CDR3 totals 14 residues. The V gene's germline CDR1 is MNHNY and CDR2 SVGAGI (reference sequence). Trimming pared 6 bases from V and 4 bases from J, leaving 13 bases between. CDR3 residues: CASSYSDGYNEQFF. As DNA, the CDR3 is TGTGCCAGCAGCTATTCGGACGGTTACAATGAGCAGTTCTTC.

This clonotype was observed a handful of times. The V call is TRBV7-8, the J call TRBJ2-1; D uncertain. Trimming pared 5 bases from V and 3 bases from J, leaving 17 bases between. This CDR3 contains 16 residues. Germline V CDR1 and CDR2: SGHVS, FQNEAQ. The chain's CDR3 is CASSPSGTAIYNEQFF. The CDR3 region has the DNA TGTGCCAGCAGCCCCTCCGGAACTGCCATCTACAATGAGCAGTTCTTC.

V gene TRBV27 combines with J gene TRBJ2-3, with D perhaps TRBD1 or TRBD2 (5 bases each). Trimming stripped 8 bases from V and 4 bases from J, with 13 bases between. The CDR3 spans 13 residues. Germline CDR1 and CDR2: MNHEY and SMNVEV (reference sequence). CDR3 loop: CASGARVADTQYF. The CDR3 DNA follows: TGTGCCAGCGGGGCGCGGGTAGCAGATACGCAGTATTTT.

In this sample, this clonotype turned up a few times. The rearrangement joins TRBV6-5 to TRBJ2-7; TRBD1 aligns across 9 bases. Germline-derived CDR1 and CDR2 are MNHEY and SVGAGI. The CDR3 is 12 amino acids. The V and J ends lost 8 bases and 2 bases, in that order; junction bases with no gene match: 1. The CDR3 DNA reads TGTGCCAGCCGGGACAGGGCCTACGAGCAGTACTTC. Protein sequence: CASRDRAYEQYF.

J is TRBJ1-3 and V is TRBV7-8; D uncertain. Trimming removed 5 bases from V and 0 bases from J, with 14 bases in between. Germline values: CDR1 SGHVS, CDR2 FQNEAQ. This CDR3 contains 16 residues. Here the CDR3 reads CASSEDIQFSGNTIYF. CDR3 DNA: TGTGCCAGCAGCGAAGACATTCAGTTCTCTGGAAACACCATATATTTT.

A few counts support this clonotype. J is TRBJ2-7 and V is TRBV7-2; TRBD1 is a possible D gene (5 bases). Looked up from germline, CDR1 is SGHTA and CDR2 is FQGNSA. With 2 bases removed from V and 4 bases from J, the gap between germline ends came to 12 bases. The CDR3 has 14 amino acids. In DNA form, the CDR3 reads TGTGCCAGCAGCTTAAACAGGTTGTCGTACGAGCAGTACTTC. This sequence encodes CASSLNRLSYEQYF.

The gene calls are TRBV12-3 or TRBV12-4 and TRBJ1-5; unclear D gene. Trimming cost V 6 bases and J 6 bases, with 9 bases left between them. This CDR3 is built from 12 residues. CDR3 DNA: TGTGCCAGCAGGGAAGGAAGTCAGCCCCAGCATTTT. Its protein product is CASREGSQPQHF.

V gene TRBV12-3 or TRBV12-4 combines with J gene TRBJ2-3; a weak D match, TRBD2 (7 bases). This CDR3 has 15 residues. The V end was cut by 8 bases, the J end by 6 bases, with 21 bases between. The CDR3 coding sequence is TGTGCCAGCGGTAAGGGGGGGGGCATCTTGGATACGCAGTATTTT. Protein: CASGKGGGILDTQYF.

This clonotype was counted between two and nine times. The chain combines TRBV7-6 with TRBJ2-5; D call uncertain. V was cut by 5 bases and J by 2 bases, with 9 bases left in between. There are 13 residues in the CDR3. Germline V gene lookup returns CDR1 SGHVS and CDR2 FNYEAQ. CDR3 in DNA: TGTGCCAGCAGCCCTCGGACGCAAGAGACCCAGTACTTC. Its translation is CASSPRTQETQYF.

This clonotype has just a few counts. The V call is TRBV12-3 or TRBV12-4, the J call TRBJ1-3; D not resolved. The CDR3 totals 14 residues. Trimming removed 2 bases at V and 0 bases at J, with 5 bases between. As DNA, the CDR3 is TGTGCCAGCAGTTTAAAATTCTCTGGAAACACCATATATTTT. Protein: CASSLKFSGNTIYF.

The chain couples TRBV12-3 or TRBV12-4 to TRBJ2-7, with 9 bases that match TRBD1. CDR3 length: 14 amino acids. Trimming at V came to 3 bases and at J to 6 bases, leaving 6 bases not matched to a gene. CDR3 DNA sequence: TGTGCCAGCAGTTTTGGGACAGGGAGAGGCGAGCAGTACTTC. It specifies CASSFGTGRGEQYF.

The table lists this clonotype with a few counts. This rearrangement joins TRBV4-1 to TRBJ1-1, with 12 positions matching TRBD1. Germline assignment: CDR1 MGHRA and CDR2 YSYEKL. CDR3 length: 17 amino acids. The V and J ends lost 1 base and 4 bases, in that order; junction bases with no gene match: 7. The CDR3: CASSQAGTGGGGTEAFF. In nucleotides, the CDR3 is TGCGCCAGCAGCCAAGCCGGGACAGGGGGCGGCGGCACTGAAGCTTTCTTT.

This clonotype was counted only a few times. The V and J genes are TRBV27 and TRBJ2-7; maybe TRBD2 (6 bases). This CDR3 is 13 amino acids long. V lost 4 bases to trimming and J lost 3 bases, with 10 bases between them. The germline V gene encodes CDR1 MNHEY and CDR2 SMNVEV (reference sequence). The CDR3 DNA is TGTGCCAGCAGTTCCGGGAGAATCTACGAGCAGTACTTC. It yields the protein CASSSGRIYEQYF.

The chain employs TRBV6-2 or TRBV6-3 and TRBJ1-5; D possibly corresponds to TRBD1 (5 bases). The V and J ends lost 7 bases and 7 bases respectively, with 32 bases between them. Germline-derived CDR1 and CDR2 are MNHEY and SVGEGT. The CDR3 has 19 residues. CDR3 nucleotide sequence: TGTGCCAGCACGCCGGGGCCGGGAAAGGCAGCAGACCAACGGCAGCCCCAGCATTTT. It translates to CASTPGPGKAADQRQPQHF.

In its sample, this clonotype was seen a few times. This chain connects TRBV5-6 to TRBJ1-1, with TRBD1 matching 7 bases. The ends lost 0 bases at V and 0 bases at J; junction bases unmatched: 2. Germline CDR1 reads SGHDT; CDR2 reads YYEEEE. The CDR3 is 15 amino acids. DNA for the CDR3: TGTGCCAGCAGCTTGGCCGGGACAGTGAACACTGAAGCTTTCTTT. It specifies CASSLAGTVNTEAFF.

The chain recombines TRBV6-2 or TRBV6-3 with TRBJ1-2; TRBD1 matches 7 bases. The CDR3 is 17 amino acids. V lost 6 bases to trimming and J lost 3 bases; unmatched junction nucleotides: 16. Per the germline V gene, CDR1 is MNHEY and CDR2 is SVGEGT. In DNA form, the CDR3 reads TGTGCCAGCAGGGGGACAGAACATCCGCGTGGGTACTATGGCTACACCTTC. It is translated as CASRGTEHPRGYYGYTF.

The genes are TRBV7-2 and TRBJ2-3; 7 bases map to TRBD2. Germline trimming cut 1 base from V and 2 bases from J; bases unmatched to any gene: 12. This CDR3 is built from 18 residues. Germline V gene lookup returns CDR1 SGHTA and CDR2 FQGNSA. The CDR3 spells CASSLGRLAFVHTDTQYF. CDR3 nucleotide sequence: TGTGCCAGCAGCTTAGGCAGACTAGCCTTTGTACACACAGATACGCAGTATTTT. The full variable domain, completed using reference TRBV7-2 and TRBJ2-3, is GAGVSQSPSNKVTEKGKDVELRCDPISGHTALYWYRQSLGQGLEFLIYFQGNSAPDKSGLPSDRFSAERTGGSVSTLTIQRTQQEDSAVYLCASSLGRLAFVHTDTQYFGPGTRLTVL.

J is TRBJ1-5 and V is TRBV7-8, with TRBD1 matching 8 bases. The end of the DNA fits TRBJ2-3 better, so the J call may be wrong. Germline V gene sequence: CDR1 SGHVS, CDR2 FQNEAQ. The CDR3 has 16 residues. CDR3 in amino acids: CASSLDGTGYNQPQYF. The CDR3 bases are TGTGCCAGCAGCTTAGACGGGACAGGTTATAATCAGCCCCAGTATTTT.

The chain joins TRBV7-6 to TRBJ1-1; D is perhaps TRBD1 (5 bases). The CDR3 consists of 13 residues. Germline CDR1 is SGHVS and CDR2 is FNYEAQ. Trimming stripped 6 bases from V and 0 bases from J, with 8 bases between. CDR3 protein: CASSGGMNTEAFF. The CDR3 nucleotides read TGTGCCAGCAGTGGGGGGATGAACACTGAAGCTTTCTTT.

The V gene is TRBV9, the J gene TRBJ2-1; D gene unclear. Germline loops: CDR1 SGDLS, CDR2 YYNGEE. The CDR3 length is 13 residues. Trimming pared 0 bases from V and 4 bases from J, leaving 5 bases between. This CDR3 is CASSVDGYNEQFF. In DNA, the CDR3 is TGTGCCAGCAGCGTAGACGGTTACAATGAGCAGTTCTTC.

The rearrangement links TRBV5-4 to TRBJ2-1; 13 positions agree with TRBD2. From germline, CDR1 is SGHNT and CDR2 YYREEE (reference sequence). The junction had 10 bases not matched to a gene; V was cut back by 5 bases and J by 5 bases. This CDR3 comprises 17 residues. The CDR3 DNA reads TGTGCCAGCAGTTCCAGGACTAGCGGGGGCCAGGACAATGAGCAGTTCTTC. As protein: CASSSRTSGGQDNEQFF.

V and J are TRBV7-2 and TRBJ1-2; D ambiguous. With 5 bases removed from V and 5 bases from J, the gap between germline ends came to 6 bases. This CDR3 has 11 residues. Germline V gene sequence: CDR1 SGHTA, CDR2 FQGNSA. The CDR3 loop reads CASSEMYGYTF. Here the CDR3 DNA reads TGTGCCAGCAGCGAAATGTATGGCTACACCTTC.

This clonotype has a handful of counts. The rearrangement links TRBV7-9 to TRBJ1-5; 7 nucleotides line up with TRBD1. With 3 bases clipped from V and 7 bases from J, the junction kept 12 bases outside the gene matches. The CDR3 covers 16 residues. Germline V gene lookup returns CDR1 SEHNR and CDR2 FQNEAQ (reference sequence). CDR3: CASSFDQGGEWQPQHF. The CDR3 coding sequence is TGTGCCAGCAGCTTCGATCAGGGGGGGGAGTGGCAGCCCCAGCATTTT.